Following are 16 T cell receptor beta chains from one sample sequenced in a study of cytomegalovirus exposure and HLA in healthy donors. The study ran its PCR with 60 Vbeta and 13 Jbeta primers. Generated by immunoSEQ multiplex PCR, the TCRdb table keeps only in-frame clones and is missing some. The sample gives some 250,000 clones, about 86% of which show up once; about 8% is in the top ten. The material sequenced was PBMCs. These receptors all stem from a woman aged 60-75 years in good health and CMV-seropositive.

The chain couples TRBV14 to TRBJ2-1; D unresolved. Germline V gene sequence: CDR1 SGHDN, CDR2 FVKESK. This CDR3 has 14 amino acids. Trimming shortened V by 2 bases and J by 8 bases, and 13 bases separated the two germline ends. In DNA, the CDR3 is TGTGCCAGCAGCCAAATCCTAGAAACCTATGAGCAGTTCTTC. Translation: CASSQILETYEQFF.

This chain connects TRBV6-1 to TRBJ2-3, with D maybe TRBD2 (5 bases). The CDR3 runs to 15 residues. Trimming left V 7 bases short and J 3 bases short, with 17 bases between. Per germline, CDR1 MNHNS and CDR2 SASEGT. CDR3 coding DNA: TGTGCCAGCAAGTACCCAGCGGTTTTAACAGATACGCAGTATTTT. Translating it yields CASKYPAVLTDTQYF.

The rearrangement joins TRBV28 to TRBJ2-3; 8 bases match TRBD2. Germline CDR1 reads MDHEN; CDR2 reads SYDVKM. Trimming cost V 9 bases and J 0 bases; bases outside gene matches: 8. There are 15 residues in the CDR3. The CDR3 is CASSILAASTDTQYF. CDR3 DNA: TGTGCCAGTTCGATACTAGCGGCTAGCACAGATACGCAGTATTTT. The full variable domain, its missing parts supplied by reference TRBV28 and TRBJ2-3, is DVKVTQSSRYLVKRTGEKVFLECVQDMDHENMFWYRQDPGLGLRLIYFSYDVKMKEKGDIPEGYSVSREKKERFSLILESASTNQTSMYLCASSILAASTDTQYFGPGTRLTVL.

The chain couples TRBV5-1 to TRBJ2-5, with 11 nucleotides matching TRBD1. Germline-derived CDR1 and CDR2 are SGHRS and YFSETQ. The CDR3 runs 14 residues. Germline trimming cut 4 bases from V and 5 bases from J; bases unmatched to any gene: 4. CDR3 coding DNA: TGCGCCAGCAGCCGCGGGACAGGGGGTGAGACCCAGTACTTC. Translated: CASSRGTGGETQYF.

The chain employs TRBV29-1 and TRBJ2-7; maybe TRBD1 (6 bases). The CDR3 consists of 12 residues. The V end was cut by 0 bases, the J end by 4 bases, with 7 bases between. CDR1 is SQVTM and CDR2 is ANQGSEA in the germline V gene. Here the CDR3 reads CSVEEGGYEQYF. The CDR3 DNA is TGCAGCGTTGAAGAAGGGGGTTACGAGCAGTACTTC.

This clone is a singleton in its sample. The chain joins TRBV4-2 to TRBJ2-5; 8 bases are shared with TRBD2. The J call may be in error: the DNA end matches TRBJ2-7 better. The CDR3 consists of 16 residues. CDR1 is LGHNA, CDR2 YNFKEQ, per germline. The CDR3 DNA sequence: TGTGCCAGCAGCCAAGAGGTAGCGGGAAGCTCCTACGAGCAGTACTTC. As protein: CASSQEVAGSSYEQYF.

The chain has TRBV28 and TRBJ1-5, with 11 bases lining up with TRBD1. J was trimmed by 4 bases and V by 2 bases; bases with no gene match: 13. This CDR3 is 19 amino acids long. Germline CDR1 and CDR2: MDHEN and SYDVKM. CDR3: CASSLRQLSGTGGNQPQHF. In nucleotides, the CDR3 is TGTGCCAGCAGTTTACGCCAACTATCCGGGACAGGGGGGAATCAGCCCCAGCATTTT.

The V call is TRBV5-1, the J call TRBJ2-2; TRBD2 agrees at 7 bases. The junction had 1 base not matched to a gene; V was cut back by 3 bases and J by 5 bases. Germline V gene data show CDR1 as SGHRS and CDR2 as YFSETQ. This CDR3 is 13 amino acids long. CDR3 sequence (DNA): TGCGCCAGCAGCTGGGAGGGGACCGGGGAGCTGTTTTTT. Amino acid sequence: CASSWEGTGELFF.

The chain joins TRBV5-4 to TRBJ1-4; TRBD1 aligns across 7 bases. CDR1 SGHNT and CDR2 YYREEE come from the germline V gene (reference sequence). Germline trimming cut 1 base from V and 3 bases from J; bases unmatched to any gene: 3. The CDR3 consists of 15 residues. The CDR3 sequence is CASSLKGGPNEKLFF. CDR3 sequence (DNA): TGTGCCAGCAGCTTGAAAGGGGGCCCTAATGAAAAACTGTTTTTT.

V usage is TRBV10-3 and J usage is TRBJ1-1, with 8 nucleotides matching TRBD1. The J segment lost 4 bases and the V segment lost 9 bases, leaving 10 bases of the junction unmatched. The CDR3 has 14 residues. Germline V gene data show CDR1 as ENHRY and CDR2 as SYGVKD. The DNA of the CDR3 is TGTGCCATTAAAAGACAGGGGTTGGGCACTGAAGCTTTCTTT. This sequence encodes CAIKRQGLGTEAFF.

CDR3 nucleotides: TGTGCCAGCAGTTTAGTTAAGGCGGTCCACGAGCAGTACTTC. It yields the protein CASSLVKAVHEQYF. The gene calls are TRBV28 and TRBJ2-7; no definite D call. The germline CDR1 and CDR2 sequences are MDHEN and SYDVKM. Trimming cost V 2 bases and J 5 bases, with 13 bases left between them. The CDR3 is made up of 14 amino acids. The full variable domain, completed using reference TRBV28 and TRBJ2-7, is DVKVTQSSRYLVKRTGEKVFLECVQDMDHENMFWYRQDPGLGLRLIYFSYDVKMKEKGDIPEGYSVSREKKERFSLILESASTNQTSMYLCASSLVKAVHEQYFGPGTRLTVT.

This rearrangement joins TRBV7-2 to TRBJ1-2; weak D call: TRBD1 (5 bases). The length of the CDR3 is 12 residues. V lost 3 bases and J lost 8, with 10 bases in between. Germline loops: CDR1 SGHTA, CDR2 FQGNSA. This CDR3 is CASSFGARGYTF. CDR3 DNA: TGTGCCAGCAGCTTTGGGGCGCGAGGCTACACCTTC.

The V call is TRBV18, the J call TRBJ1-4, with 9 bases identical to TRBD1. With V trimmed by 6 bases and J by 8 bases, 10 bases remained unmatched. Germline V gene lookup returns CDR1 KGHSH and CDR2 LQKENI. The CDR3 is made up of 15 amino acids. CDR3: CASSPPGTGNEKLFF. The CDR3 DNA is TGTGCCAGCTCTCCCCCCGGGACAGGGAACGAAAAACTGTTTTTT.

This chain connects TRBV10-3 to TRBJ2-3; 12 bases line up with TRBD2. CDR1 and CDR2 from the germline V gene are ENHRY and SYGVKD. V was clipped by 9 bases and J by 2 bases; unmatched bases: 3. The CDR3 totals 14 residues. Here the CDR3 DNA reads TGTGCCATAAGGACTAGCGGGGCCACAGATACGCAGTATTTT. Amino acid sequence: CAIRTSGATDTQYF.

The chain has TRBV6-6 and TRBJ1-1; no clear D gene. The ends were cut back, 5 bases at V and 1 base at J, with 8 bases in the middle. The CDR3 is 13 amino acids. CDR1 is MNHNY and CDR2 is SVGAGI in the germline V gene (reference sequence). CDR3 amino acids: CASSPRGNTEAFF. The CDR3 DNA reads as TGTGCCAGCAGTCCCCGCGGGAACACTGAAGCTTTCTTT.

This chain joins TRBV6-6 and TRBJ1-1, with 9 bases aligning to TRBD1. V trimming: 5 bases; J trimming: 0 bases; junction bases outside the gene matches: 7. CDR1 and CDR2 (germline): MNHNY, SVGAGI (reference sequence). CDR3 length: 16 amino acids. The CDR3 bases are TGTGCCAGCAGTCGCCCGGGACAGGGCGTGAACACTGAAGCTTTCTTT. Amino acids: CASSRPGQGVNTEAFF.